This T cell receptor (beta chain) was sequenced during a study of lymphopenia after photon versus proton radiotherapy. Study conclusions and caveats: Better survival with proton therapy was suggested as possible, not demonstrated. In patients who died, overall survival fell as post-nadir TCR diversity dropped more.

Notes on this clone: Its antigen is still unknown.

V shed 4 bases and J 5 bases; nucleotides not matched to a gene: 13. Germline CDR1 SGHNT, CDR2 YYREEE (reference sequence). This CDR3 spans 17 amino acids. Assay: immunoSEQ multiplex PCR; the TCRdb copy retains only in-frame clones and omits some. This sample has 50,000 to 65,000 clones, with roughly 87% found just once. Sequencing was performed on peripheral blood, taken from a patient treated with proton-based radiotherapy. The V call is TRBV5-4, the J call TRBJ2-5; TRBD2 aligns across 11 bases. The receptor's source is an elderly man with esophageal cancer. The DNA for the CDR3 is TGTGCCAGCAGCCCTGGGGCTAGCGGGAGGATAGGTGAGACCCAGTACTTC. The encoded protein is CASSPGASGRIGETQYF.